This entry describes one T cell receptor (beta chain). No antigen is known for it. The authors extracted RNA and reverse transcribed it into cDNA as the sequencing template. Assay used: immunoSEQ multiplex PCR; TCRdb lists only in-frame clones, some missing. The sample holds roughly 280,000 clones, roughly 60% seen once. Documented treatment: oral pan-JAK inhibitor, 5-10 mg twice daily. Those with alopecia areata gave lesional scalp punch biopsies and peripheral blood. This sample is drawn from a study of CD8+ T cells in alopecia areata. In the study overall: Scoring treated patients' severity relied on the percentage of scalp area affected.

Whole-study results and caveats: Besides other cells, scalp samples also yield sequences of resident alphabeta T cells from normal skin. Under tofacitinib, numerous expanded lesional clonotypes remained detectable in scalp and blood.

The CDR3 runs 13 residues. Trimming took 3 bases from V and 3 from J, leaving 6 bases between them. The V gene's germline CDR1 is LNHDA and CDR2 SQIVND (reference sequence). The gene calls are TRBV19 and TRBJ1-5; D gene unclear. Material: CD4+ T cells sorted from blood, obtained between weeks 51 and 52, from a patient treated with tofacitinib. The TCR was taken from a human donor with alopecia areata. The CDR3 loop reads CASSIRYNQPQHF. CDR3 DNA sequence: TGTGCCAGTAGTATCCGATACAATCAGCCCCAGCATTTT.